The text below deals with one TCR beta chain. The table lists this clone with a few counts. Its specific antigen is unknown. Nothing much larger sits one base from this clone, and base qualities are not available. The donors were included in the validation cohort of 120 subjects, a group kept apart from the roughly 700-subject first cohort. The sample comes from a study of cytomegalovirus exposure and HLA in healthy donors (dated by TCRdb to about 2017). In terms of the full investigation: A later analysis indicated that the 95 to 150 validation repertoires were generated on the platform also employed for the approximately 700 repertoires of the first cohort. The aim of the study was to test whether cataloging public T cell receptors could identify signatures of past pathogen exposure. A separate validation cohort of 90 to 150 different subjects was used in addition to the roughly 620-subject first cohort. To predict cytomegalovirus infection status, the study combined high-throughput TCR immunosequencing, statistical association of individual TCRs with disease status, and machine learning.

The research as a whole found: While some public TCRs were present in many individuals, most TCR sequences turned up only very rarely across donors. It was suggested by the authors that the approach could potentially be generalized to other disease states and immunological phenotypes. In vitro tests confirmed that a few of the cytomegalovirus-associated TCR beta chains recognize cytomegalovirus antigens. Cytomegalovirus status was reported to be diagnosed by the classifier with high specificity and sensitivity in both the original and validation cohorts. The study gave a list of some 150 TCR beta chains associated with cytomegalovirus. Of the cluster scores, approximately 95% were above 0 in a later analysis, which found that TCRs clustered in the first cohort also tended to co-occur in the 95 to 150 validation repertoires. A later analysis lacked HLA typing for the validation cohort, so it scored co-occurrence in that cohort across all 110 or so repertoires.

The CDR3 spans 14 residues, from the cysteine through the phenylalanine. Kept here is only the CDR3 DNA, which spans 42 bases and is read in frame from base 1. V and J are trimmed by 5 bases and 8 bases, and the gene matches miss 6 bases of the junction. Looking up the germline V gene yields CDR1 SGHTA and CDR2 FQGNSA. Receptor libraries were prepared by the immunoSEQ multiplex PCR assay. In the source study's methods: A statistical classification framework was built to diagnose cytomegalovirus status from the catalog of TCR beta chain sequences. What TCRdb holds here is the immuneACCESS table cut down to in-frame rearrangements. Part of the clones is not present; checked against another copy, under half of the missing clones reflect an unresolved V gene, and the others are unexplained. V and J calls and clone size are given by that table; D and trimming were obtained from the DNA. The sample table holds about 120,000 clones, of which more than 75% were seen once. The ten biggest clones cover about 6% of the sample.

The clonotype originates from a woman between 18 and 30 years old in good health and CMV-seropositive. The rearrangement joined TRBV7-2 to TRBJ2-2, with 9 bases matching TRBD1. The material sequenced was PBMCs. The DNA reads TGTGCCAGCAGCCTTAACAGGGGGCAAGGGGAGCTGTTTTTT. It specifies CASSLNRGQGELFF.